This TCR beta chain was documented in a study of cytotoxic CD8 clonotypes in ibrutinib-treated CLL. For the study at large: Averaging across samples gave approximately 260,000 productive templates and about 94,000 productive rearrangements.

In regard to this clone: What it recognizes is unknown.

Trimming removed 7 bases from V and 7 bases from J; junction bases left unmatched: 11. Germline values: CDR1 LNHDA, CDR2 SQIVND (reference sequence). This CDR3 contains 15 residues. Using immunoSEQ multiplex PCR, the repertoire was profiled, and TCRdb retains in-frame clones only, with some absent. The sample consists of 150,000 to 200,000 clones, approximately 91% of them appearing once. Regarding the study as a whole: Rising at ibrutinib response, clonality subsequently fell back toward baseline at progression.

The sample consisted of PBMCs, taken at disease progression, from a patient treated with ibrutinib. The TCR was taken from a human donor with chronic lymphocytic leukemia. This chain connects TRBV19 to TRBJ1-4, with 8 bases matching TRBD1. The CDR3 here is CASTLLQGVGEKLFF. The DNA of the CDR3 is TGTGCCAGTACCCTCTTACAGGGGGTGGGTGAAAAACTGTTTTTT.